Sequencing of this TCR beta chain was carried out in a study of control samples from healthy donors and cancer patients. Generated by immunoSEQ multiplex PCR, the TCRdb table keeps only in-frame clones and is missing some. The sample yields 120,000 to 150,000 clones, 70% to 90% seen once. J gave up 3 bases and V 2 bases, and 5 bases lay outside the gene matches. This CDR3 has 15 residues. Germline V gene sequence: CDR1 ENHRY, CDR2 SYGVKD. This chain links TRBV10-3 with TRBJ1-1; TRBD1 matches at 8 bases. Sample: blood. The sequence was obtained from a woman under 40 in good health. The CDR3 nucleotides are TGTGCCATCAGTGAGCAGGCAGGGGGCGACACTGAAGCTTTCTTT. It translates to CAISEQAGGDTEAFF.